This T cell receptor (beta chain) is drawn from a study of post-analysis software for immune sequencing data. The study, taken as a whole, reports: Controls had significantly higher normalized Chao1 diversity than multiple sclerosis patients.

This CDR3 is built from 16 residues. With 1 base removed from V and 1 base from J, the gap between germline ends came to 13 bases. Germline-derived CDR1 and CDR2 are SGDLS and YYNGEE. In the case of this clonotype: Its antigen remains unknown.

Unique molecular identifiers were carried by the TCR beta cDNA libraries. TCRdb reprocessed the PCR reads with MiXCR, giving one entry per CDR3 protein. The repertoire holds about 160,000 distinct CDR3 sequences, with 35% to 40% as singletons. The chain uses TRBV9 and TRBJ2-3; perhaps TRBD2 as D (5 bases). The receptor's source is a girl aged 5-17 years with multiple sclerosis. Specimen: blood, collected after autologous hematopoietic stem cell transplantation. DNA for the CDR3: TGTGCCAGCAGCGTACTGGCCGGAGGAGGCACAGATACGCAGTATTTT. It yields the protein CASSVLAGGGTDTQYF. The full variable domain, in which reference TRBV9 and TRBJ2-3 provide the parts outside the CDR3, is DSGVTQTPKHLITATGQRVTLRCSPRSGDLSVYWYQQSLDQGLQFLIQYYNGEERAKGNILERFSAQQFPDLHSELNLSSLELGDSALYFCASSVLAGGGTDTQYFGPGTRLTVL.